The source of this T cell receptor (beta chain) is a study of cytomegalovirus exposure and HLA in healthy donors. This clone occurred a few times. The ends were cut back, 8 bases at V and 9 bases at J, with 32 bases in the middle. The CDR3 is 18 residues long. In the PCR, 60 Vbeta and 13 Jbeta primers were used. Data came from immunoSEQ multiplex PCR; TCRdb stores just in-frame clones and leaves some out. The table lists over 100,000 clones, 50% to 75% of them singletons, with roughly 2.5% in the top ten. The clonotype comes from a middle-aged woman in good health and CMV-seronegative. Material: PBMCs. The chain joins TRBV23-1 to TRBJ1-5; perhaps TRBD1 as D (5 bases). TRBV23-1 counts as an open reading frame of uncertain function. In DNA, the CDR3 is TGCGCCAGCTGCTACTCGCCCCCCGGGACTGCTGACATCACGCCCCAGCATTTT. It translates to CASCYSPPGTADITPQHF.